This TCR beta chain emerged from a study of radiotherapy plus CTLA-4 blockade in lung cancer. Looking at the study overall: Objective responses were seen in over 15% of patients, disease control in more than 30%.

Only in-frame clones appear in the TCRdb table, and some are missing; sequencing was by immunoSEQ multiplex PCR. The sample carries about 45,000 clones, 63% recorded once. CDR1 and CDR2 from the germline V gene are MNHEY and SMNVEV (reference sequence). This CDR3 region has 15 residues. Trimming stripped 0 bases from V and 1 base from J, with 8 bases between. The specimen comprised peripheral blood, sampled from a patient treated with radiotherapy plus ipilimumab. The rearrangement links TRBV27 to TRBJ2-3, with TRBD2 as a possible D gene (5 bases). This TCR came from a human donor with non-small cell lung cancer who had a partial response to radiotherapy plus ipilimumab. The CDR3 DNA sequence: TGTGCCAGCAGTTTATCGGGAGCTGGCACAGATACGCAGTATTTT. Protein: CASSLSGAGTDTQYF.